The rows below give T cell receptor beta chains drawn from one sample of a study of metastatic and nonmetastatic thyroid tumors. TCRdb redid the clone calls on the PCR reads using MiXCR. This sample has under 8,000 clones, with around 30% found just once. Sequencing was carried out using adjacent normal tissue. Receptors originate from a female donor with papillary thyroid cancer or a benign thyroid nodule (not recorded which). Some clones in this sample may be carry-over from other donors' samples. The CDR3 runs from the conserved cysteine through the conserved F or W. A D gene is named only where the DNA matches it firmly. Size is stated for part of the rows, as once, few or many counts, or as a class when the clone is expanded.

clone_size d_call j_call v_call cdr3_aa cdr3_nt
NA TRBD2 TRBJ2-5 TRBV9 CASSVAGLAGEQGAQYF TGTGCCAGCAGCGTAGCCGGACTAGCGGGGGAGCAGGGGGCCCAGTACTTC
NA NA TRBJ1-3 TRBV4-3 CASSQTAGGAGGNTIYF TGCGCCAGCAGCCAGACCGCCGGGGGGGCAGGTGGAAACACCATATATTTT
once NA TRBJ1-6 TRBV4-1 CASSQAVEALNSPLHF TGCGCCAGCAGCCAAGCCGTAGAGGCGCTTAATTCACCCCTCCACTTT
NA TRBD1 TRBJ2-1 TRBV24-1 CATSDAPGQGDNEQFF TGTGCCACCAGTGATGCACCGGGACAGGGAGACAATGAGCAGTTCTTC
few NA TRBJ1-3 TRBV12-5 CASGLVLIWGSGNTIYF TGTGCTAGTGGTTTGGTACTTATATGGGGTAGTGGAAACACCATATATTTT
NA TRBD1 TRBJ2-7 TRBV20-1 CSAQDRDRGTYEQYF TGCAGTGCTCAAGACCGGGACAGGGGTACCTACGAGCAGTACTTC
many NA TRBJ2-6 TRBV20-1 CSLGVAGGANVLTF TGCAGTTTAGGCGTGGCGGGGGGGGCCAACGTCCTGACTTTC
NA TRBD2 TRBJ2-7 TRBV9 CASSVGGDEQYF TGTGCCAGCAGCGTGGGGGGGGACGAGCAGTACTTC
NA TRBD2 TRBJ2-4 TRBV2 CASSSGLPGGLAKNIQYF TGTGCCAGCAGTAGCGGACTACCGGGAGGGCTAGCCAAAAACATTCAGTACTTC
NA NA TRBJ2-1 TRBV30 CAWVMDSLPNNEQFF TGTGCCTGGGTTATGGACAGCCTTCCTAACAATGAGCAGTTCTTC
large NA TRBJ2-2 TRBV12-3/TRBV12-4 CASSPGHSAAGELFF TGTGCCAGCAGCCCGGGTCATTCGGCGGCCGGGGAGCTGTTTTTT
NA NA TRBJ1-5 TRBV11-2 CASSFWGDSNQPQHF TGTGCCAGCAGCTTTTGGGGGGATAGCAATCAGCCCCAGCATTTT
NA TRBD2 TRBJ2-1 TRBV29-1 CSVDGLAGAGEQFF TGCAGCGTTGATGGACTAGCGGGAGCAGGTGAGCAGTTCTTC
NA NA TRBJ2-5 TRBV19 CASSTGTSGTQYF TGTGCCAGTAGTACCGGGACTTCGGGTACCCAGTACTTC
NA NA TRBJ1-1 TRBV19 CASNTGYTEAFF TGTGCCAGTAATACGGGATACACTGAAGCTTTCTTT
few NA TRBJ1-6 TRBV27 CASSLSGGSYNSPLHF TGTGCCAGCAGTTTATCGGGGGGCTCCTATAATTCACCCCTCCACTTT
once NA TRBJ1-1 TRBV5-1 CASSLSPGATEAFF TGCGCCAGCAGCTTGTCCCCGGGGGCCACTGAAGCTTTCTTT
few NA TRBJ1-2 TRBV20-1 CSAMAETANYGYTF TGCAGTGCTATGGCCGAGACAGCTAACTATGGCTACACCTTC
NA NA TRBJ2-5 TRBV5-1 CASSLETARWETQYF TGCGCCAGCAGCTTGGAGACAGCCCGATGGGAGACCCAGTACTTC
few TRBD1 TRBJ1-4 TRBV28 CASSSPGQHEKLFF TGTGCCAGCAGCTCACCGGGACAGCATGAAAAACTGTTTTTT
few NA TRBJ1-1 TRBV5-1 CASSLQGERTEAFF TGCGCCAGCAGTCTACAGGGAGAGAGGACTGAAGCTTTCTTT
few NA TRBJ1-1 TRBV5-1 CASSLTGHITEAFF TGCGCCAGCAGCTTGACAGGGCATATCACCGAAGCTTTCTTT
large NA TRBJ1-2 TRBV12-3/TRBV12-4 CASSRDIHYGYTF TGTGCCAGCAGCCGGGACATTCACTATGGCTACACCTTC
NA TRBD1 TRBJ1-5 TRBV27 CASAGQSNQPQHF TGTGCCAGCGCGGGACAGAGCAATCAGCCCCAGCATTTT
few NA TRBJ2-1 TRBV20-1 CSARVASEDHNEQFF TGCAGTGCTAGAGTCGCTAGCGAGGACCACAATGAGCAGTTCTTC
NA TRBD1 TRBJ1-2 TRBV7-8 CASSLAWDRGYGYTF TGTGCCAGCAGCTTAGCGTGGGACAGGGGCTATGGCTACACCTTC
few NA TRBJ1-5 TRBV6-2/TRBV6-3 CASNKDSANQPQHF TGTGCCAGCAACAAGGACAGCGCTAATCAGCCCCAGCATTTT
few NA TRBJ1-1 TRBV19 CASSDVGTKTFF TGTGCCAGTAGTGATGTCGGGACAAAGACTTTCTTT
NA NA TRBJ1-2 TRBV20-1 CSARGGRGYGYTF TGCAGTGCTAGAGGGGGCCGGGGCTATGGCTACACCTTC
NA NA TRBJ1-1 TRBV9 CASSVVSRGNTEAFF TGTGCCAGCAGCGTAGTTTCCAGGGGAAACACTGAAGCTTTCTTT
NA TRBD1 TRBJ2-7 TRBV4-1 CASSQEQGAREQYF TGCGCCAGCAGCCAAGAACAGGGGGCCCGCGAGCAGTACTTC
NA TRBD2 TRBJ2-2 TRBV12-3/TRBV12-4 CASIFQRGAVWELFF TGTGCCAGCATTTTCCAGCGGGGTGCGGTGTGGGAGCTGTTTTTT
NA TRBD2 TRBJ2-2 TRBV27 CASSLKGLAANTGELFF TGTGCCAGCAGTTTAAAGGGACTAGCGGCGAACACCGGGGAGCTGTTTTTT
few NA TRBJ2-7 TRBV27 CASSLSRWGTAYEQYF TGTGCCAGCAGTTTATCAAGATGGGGTACGGCCTACGAGCAGTACTTC
NA NA TRBJ2-1 TRBV12-3/TRBV12-4 CASTRDRKEAYNEQFF TGTGCCAGCACGAGAGATAGGAAAGAAGCCTACAATGAGCAGTTCTTC
NA NA TRBJ2-2 TRBV18 CASSPQDTGELFF TGTGCCAGCTCACCACAGGACACCGGGGAGCTGTTTTTT
NA NA TRBJ2-1 TRBV20-1 CSARDFNSYNEQFF TGCAGTGCACGGGACTTCAACTCCTACAATGAGCAGTTCTTC
large TRBD2 TRBJ2-6 TRBV12-3/TRBV12-4 CASRTAGASGANVLTF TGTGCCAGCAGGACAGCGGGGGCCTCTGGGGCCAACGTCCTGACTTTC
few NA TRBJ2-7 TRBV6-1 CASKQIGSSYEQYF TGTGCCAGCAAGCAGATCGGAAGCTCCTACGAGCAGTACTTC
few NA TRBJ1-2 TRBV28 CASSPMGENYGYTF TGTGCCAGCAGTCCCATGGGGGAGAACTATGGCTACACCTTC
few NA TRBJ1-1 TRBV6-1 CASSPHGTVNTEAFF TGTGCCAGCAGCCCCCACGGGACGGTGAACACTGAAGCTTTCTTT
many NA TRBJ2-2 TRBV18 CASSPPRGQVYTGEPFF TGTGCCAGCTCACCACCTCGGGGGCAAGTTTACACCGGGGAGCCGTTTTTT
NA NA TRBJ2-1 TRBV11-1 CASSPLVGVVSYNEQFF TGTGCCAGCAGCCCTCTGGTAGGCGTGGTGTCCTACAATGAGCAGTTCTTC
NA NA TRBJ2-1 TRBV28 CASSLQGMRRYNEQFF TGTGCCAGCAGTTTACAGGGTATGAGGCGATACAATGAGCAGTTCTTC
many NA TRBJ2-1 TRBV5-5 CASSLADPYSYNEQFF TGTGCCAGCAGCTTGGCCGACCCATACTCCTACAATGAGCAGTTCTTC
few NA TRBJ1-3 TRBV6-1 CASSEVPSSGNTIYF TGTGCCAGCAGTGAAGTCCCGAGCTCTGGAAACACCATATATTTT
NA NA TRBJ2-5 TRBV5-1 CASSLRREYQETQYF TGCGCCAGCAGCTTACGGAGGGAGTACCAAGAGACCCAGTACTTC
few NA TRBJ2-5 TRBV6-1 CATADSLDQETQYF TGTGCCACCGCGGACTCTTTGGATCAGGAGACCCAGTACTTC
NA NA TRBJ2-7 TRBV7-2 CASSHPSGYEQYF TGTGCCAGCAGCCATCCGAGCGGCTACGAGCAGTACTTC
NA TRBD2 TRBJ2-7 TRBV7-9 CASSSSSGTFQYF TGTGCCAGCAGTAGCTCCAGCGGGACTTTCCAGTACTTC
NA NA TRBJ2-3 TRBV12-3/TRBV12-4 CASSEGNTDTQYF TGTGCCAGCAGTGAAGGAAACACAGATACGCAGTATTTT
few NA TRBJ2-1 TRBV6-1 CASSGGLGSYNEQFF TGTGCCAGCAGTGGGGGGTTAGGGAGTTACAATGAGCAGTTCTTC
NA NA TRBJ1-4 TRBV6-1 CASSPFTANEKLFF TGTGCCAGCAGCCCGTTTACTGCTAATGAAAAACTGTTTTTT
NA NA TRBJ2-7 TRBV12-3/TRBV12-4 CASSFGPVQNEQYF TGTGCCAGCAGTTTTGGTCCAGTTCAAAACGAGCAGTACTTC
NA NA TRBJ2-7 TRBV5-5 CASSASISSYEQYF TGTGCCAGCTCAGCCTCGATTAGCTCCTACGAGCAGTACTTC
medium-sized NA TRBJ2-1 TRBV20-1 CSARVKGQAYNEQFF TGCAGTGCTAGAGTTAAGGGACAAGCCTACAATGAGCAGTTCTTC
few NA TRBJ1-1 TRBV2 CASIPGRGGTEAFF TGTGCCAGCATTCCCGGTCGGGGGGGCACTGAAGCTTTCTTT
NA NA TRBJ2-7 TRBV18 CASSPRQGQRGTYEQYF TGTGCCAGCTCACCACGGCAGGGACAGCGGGGAACCTACGAGCAGTACTTC